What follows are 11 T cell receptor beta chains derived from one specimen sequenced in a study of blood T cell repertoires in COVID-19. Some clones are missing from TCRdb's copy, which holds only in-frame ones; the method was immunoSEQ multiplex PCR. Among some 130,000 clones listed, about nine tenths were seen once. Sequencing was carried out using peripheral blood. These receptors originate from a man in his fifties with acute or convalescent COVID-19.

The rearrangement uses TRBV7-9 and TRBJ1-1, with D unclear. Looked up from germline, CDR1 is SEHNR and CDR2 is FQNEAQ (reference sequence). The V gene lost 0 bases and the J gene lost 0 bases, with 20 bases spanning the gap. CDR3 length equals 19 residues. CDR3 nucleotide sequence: TGTGCCAGCAGCTTAGCGGAACGGTTGGCCGGGAGACTGAACACTGAAGCTTTCTTT. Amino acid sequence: CASSLAERLAGRLNTEAFF.

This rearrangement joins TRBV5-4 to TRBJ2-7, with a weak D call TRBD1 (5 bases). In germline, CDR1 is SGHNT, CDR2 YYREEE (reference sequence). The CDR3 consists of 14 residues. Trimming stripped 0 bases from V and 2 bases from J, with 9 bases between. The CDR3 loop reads CASSLGTDTYEQYF. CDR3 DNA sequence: TGTGCCAGCAGCTTGGGGACGGACACCTACGAGCAGTACTTC. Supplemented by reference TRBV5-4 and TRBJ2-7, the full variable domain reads ETGVTQSPTHLIKTRGQQVTLRCSSQSGHNTVSWYQQALGQGPQFIFQYYREEENGRGNFPPRFSGLQFPNYSSELNVNALELDDSALYLCASSLGTDTYEQYFGPGTRLTVT.

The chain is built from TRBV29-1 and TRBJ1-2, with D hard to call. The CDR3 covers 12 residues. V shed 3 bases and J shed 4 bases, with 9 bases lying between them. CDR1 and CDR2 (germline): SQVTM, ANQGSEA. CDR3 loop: CSVDGQPYGYTF. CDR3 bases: TGCAGCGTTGATGGGCAGCCCTATGGCTACACCTTC.

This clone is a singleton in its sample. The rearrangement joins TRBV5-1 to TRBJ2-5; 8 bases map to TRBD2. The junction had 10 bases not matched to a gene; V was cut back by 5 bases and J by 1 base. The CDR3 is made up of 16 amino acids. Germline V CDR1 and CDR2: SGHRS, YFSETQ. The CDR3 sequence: CASRRGAGSVQETQYF. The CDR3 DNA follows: TGCGCCAGCAGGCGGGGGGCAGGGTCGGTCCAAGAGACCCAGTACTTC.

The DNA for the CDR3 is TGTGCCATCAGCGGACAATGGGACTATGGCTACACCTTC. Amino acid sequence: CAISGQWDYGYTF. The V gene is TRBV10-3, the J gene TRBJ1-2; TRBD1 might be the D (5 bases). The CDR3 sequence is 13 residues long. Looked up from germline, CDR1 is ENHRY and CDR2 is SYGVKD. Trimming pared 6 bases from V and 3 bases from J, leaving 11 bases between.

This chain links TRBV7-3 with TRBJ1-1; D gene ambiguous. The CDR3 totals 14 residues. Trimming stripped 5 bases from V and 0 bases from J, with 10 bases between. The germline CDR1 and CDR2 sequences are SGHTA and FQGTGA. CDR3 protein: CASSRRRLNTEAFF. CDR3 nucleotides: TGTGCCAGCAGCCGAAGGAGATTGAACACTGAAGCTTTCTTT.

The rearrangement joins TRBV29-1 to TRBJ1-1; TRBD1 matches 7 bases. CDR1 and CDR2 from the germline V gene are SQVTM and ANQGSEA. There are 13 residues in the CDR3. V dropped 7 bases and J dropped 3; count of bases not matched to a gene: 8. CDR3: CSAQGQGDTEAFF. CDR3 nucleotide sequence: TGCAGCGCCCAAGGGCAGGGGGACACTGAAGCTTTCTTT.

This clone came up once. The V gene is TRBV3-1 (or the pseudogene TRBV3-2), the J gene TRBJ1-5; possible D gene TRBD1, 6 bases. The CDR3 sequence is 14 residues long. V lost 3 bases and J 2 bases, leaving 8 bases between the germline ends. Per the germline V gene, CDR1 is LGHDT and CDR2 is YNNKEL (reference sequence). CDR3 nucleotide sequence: TGTGCCAGCAGCCATTCAGGGGGCAATCAGCCCCAGCATTTT. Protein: CASSHSGGNQPQHF.

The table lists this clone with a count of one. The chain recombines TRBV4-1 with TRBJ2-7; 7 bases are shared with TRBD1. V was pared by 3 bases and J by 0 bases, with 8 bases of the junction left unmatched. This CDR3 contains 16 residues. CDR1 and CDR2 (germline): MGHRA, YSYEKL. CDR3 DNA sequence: TGCGCCAGCAGCCAGGTATTGAGGGGGCCCTCCTACGAGCAGTACTTC. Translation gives CASSQVLRGPSYEQYF.

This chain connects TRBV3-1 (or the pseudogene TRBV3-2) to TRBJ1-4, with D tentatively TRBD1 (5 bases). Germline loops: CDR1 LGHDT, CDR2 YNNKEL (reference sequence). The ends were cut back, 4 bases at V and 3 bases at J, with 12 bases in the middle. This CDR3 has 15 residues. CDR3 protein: CASSPSGGSNEKLFF. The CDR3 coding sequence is TGTGCCAGCAGCCCCAGCGGGGGTTCTAATGAAAAACTGTTTTTT.

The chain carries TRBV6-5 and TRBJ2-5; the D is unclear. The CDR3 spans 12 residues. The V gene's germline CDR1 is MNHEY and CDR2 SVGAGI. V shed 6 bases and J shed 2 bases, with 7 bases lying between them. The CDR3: CASRHNQETQYF. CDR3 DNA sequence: TGTGCCAGCAGACACAATCAAGAGACCCAGTACTTC.